This T cell receptor (beta chain) was captured by sequencing in a study of vaccination effects on CD4 cells after COVID-19. Study-wide findings and caveats: The study found marked clonal contraction of infection- and vaccine-induced clones late after vaccination.

Germline CDR1 reads GTSNPN; CDR2 reads SVGIG (reference sequence). With 3 bases removed from V and 0 bases from J, the gap between germline ends came to 9 bases. This CDR3 contains 14 residues. The ViraFEST assay expanded antigen-specific CD4+ T cells with viral peptide pools before sequencing. The authors isolated CD4+ T cells after around 9 days of culture. Each participant received a vaccine that was either BNT162b2 or mRNA-1273, given as two doses. Having tested negative for nucleocapsid antibodies, the vaccine recipients showed no prior SARS-CoV-2 infection. The culture medium for two million PBMC per well included 9.5 to 10 IU/ml IL-2 and about 10 ug/ml peptides. Turning to this clone: As yet, its antigen is unknown.

Sequencing was performed with immunoSEQ multiplex PCR; in TCRdb, only in-frame clones are kept and a portion is missing. The sample includes 55,000 to 70,000 clones, less than 80% seen only once; the top ten take more than 0.85%. This chain uses TRBV30 with TRBJ1-3, with no clear D. This TCR came from a human donor who received a COVID-19 vaccine. The sequencing used CD4+ T cells from PBMCs cultured with HCoV-OC43 spike peptides, collected after COVID-19 vaccination. The subset was: HCoV-OC43 spike overlapping peptide pool stimulation. CDR3 region: CAWRLRSSGNTIYF. For the CDR3, the DNA is TGTGCCTGGAGGCTCCGCAGCTCTGGAAACACCATATATTTT.